The 18 T cell receptor beta chains in this list originate from one sample, sequenced in a study of cytomegalovirus exposure and HLA in healthy donors. The PCR employed 60 Vbeta primers together with 13 Jbeta primers. Measured with immunoSEQ multiplex PCR; TCRdb has only the in-frame clones, and not every one. The sample carries under 200,000 clones, 9.5% to 15% recorded once. Sequenced input: PBMCs. The receptors shown here come from a man aged 50-60 years in good health and CMV-seropositive.

The rearrangement joins TRBV7-8 to TRBJ2-3; D may be TRBD1 (5 bases). Germline V gives CDR1 SGHVS, CDR2 FQNEAQ. This CDR3 spans 16 amino acids. Between the trimmed V and J ends, which lost 2 bases and 0 bases, there was a span of 12 bases. CDR3 sequence: CASSLISGLSTDTQYF. CDR3 sequence (DNA): TGTGCCAGCAGCTTAATTTCAGGGTTAAGCACAGATACGCAGTATTTT. Variable domain in full (rest from reference TRBV7-8 and TRBJ2-3): GAGVSQSPRYKVAKRGQDVALRCDPISGHVSLFWYQQALGQGPEFLTYFQNEAQLDKSGLPSDRFFAERPEGSVSTLKIQRTQQEDSAVYLCASSLISGLSTDTQYFGPGTRLTVL.

The sample holds a few counts of this clone. The chain has TRBV10-3 and TRBJ1-2, with a weak D call TRBD1 (6 bases). The CDR3 covers 12 residues. Trimming removed 11 bases at V and 8 bases at J, with 18 bases between. Germline lookup yields CDR1 ENHRY and CDR2 SYGVKD. Here the CDR3 DNA reads TGTGCCTCTCAGGGGAGGGGAGAAGGCTACACCTTC. Amino acids: CASQGRGEGYTF.

The table lists this clone with a few counts. The rearrangement links TRBV5-4 to TRBJ1-2; possible D gene TRBD1, 5 bases. The CDR3 covers 15 residues. From germline, CDR1 is SGHNT and CDR2 YYREEE (reference sequence). Deletions cut 4 bases from V and 4 bases from J, with 17 bases between. The CDR3 loop reads CASSQGSGQGYGYTF. CDR3 nucleotide sequence: TGTGCCAGCAGCCAAGGGTCAGGGCAGGGCTATGGCTACACCTTC.

The chain employs TRBV9 and TRBJ2-1; TRBD2 agrees at 12 bases. Germline V lookup: CDR1 SGDLS, CDR2 YYNGEE. CDR3 size: 15 residues. Trimming removed 4 bases from V and 5 bases from J; junction bases left unmatched: 4. The CDR3 region is CASSTGLAGHNEQFF. The CDR3 DNA is TGTGCCAGCAGCACTGGACTAGCGGGGCACAATGAGCAGTTCTTC.

The rearrangement joins TRBV4-2 to TRBJ2-7, with 11 bases fitting TRBD2. This CDR3 has 17 amino acids. Germline V gene lookup returns CDR1 LGHNA and CDR2 YNFKEQ. Trimming at V came to 1 base and at J to 0 bases, leaving 5 bases not matched to a gene. The CDR3 bases are TGTGCCAGCAGCCAAGGACTAGCGGGACTGAGCTCCTACGAGCAGTACTTC. Translated: CASSQGLAGLSSYEQYF.

The chain employs TRBV9 and TRBJ1-2; D perhaps matches TRBD1 (5 bases). There are 13 residues in the CDR3. Trimming pared 0 bases from V and 8 bases from J, leaving 11 bases between. Germline V gene data show CDR1 as SGDLS and CDR2 as YYNGEE. The CDR3 loop is CASSVDGGIGYTF. The CDR3 DNA follows: TGTGCCAGCAGCGTAGACGGGGGTATCGGCTACACCTTC.

The count of this clone is one. This chain connects TRBV11-3 to TRBJ2-2, with D perhaps TRBD2 (5 bases). CDR1 is SGHNT and CDR2 is YENEEA in the germline V gene. The CDR3 is 15 residues long. With 3 bases removed from V and 2 bases from J, the gap between germline ends came to 10 bases. DNA of the CDR3: TGTGCCAGCAGCTTGCCACTAGATAACACCGGGGAGCTGTTTTTT. It codes for CASSLPLDNTGELFF.

The table lists this clone with a few counts. The rearrangement uses TRBV4-2 and TRBJ2-7, with D perhaps TRBD2 (6 bases). From germline, CDR1 is LGHNA and CDR2 YNFKEQ. V was clipped by 2 bases and J by 6 bases, with 17 bases between them. The CDR3 covers 15 residues. The CDR3 region has the DNA TGTGCCAGCAGCCAACCAGGCGGGGTAGCCCTCGAGCAGTACTTC. Protein sequence: CASSQPGGVALEQYF.

This clone occurred a few times. The rearrangement uses TRBV9 and TRBJ2-5, with D tentatively TRBD2 (6 bases). Germline loops: CDR1 SGDLS, CDR2 YYNGEE. V lost 3 bases and J lost 4, with 10 bases in between. This CDR3 comprises 13 residues. The CDR3 bases are TGTGCCAGCAGCGGAGCAGCGGGAGAGACCCAGTACTTC. Its protein product is CASSGAAGETQYF.

CDR3 in amino acids: CASSRQSLSGTNEKLFF. The CDR3 DNA reads as TGCGCCAGCAGCCGGCAGTCACTCAGCGGAACTAATGAAAAACTGTTTTTT. This chain connects TRBV4-3 to TRBJ1-4; D is uncertain. Trimming shortened V by 4 bases and J by 1 base, and 16 bases separated the two germline ends. The CDR3 loop spans 17 amino acids. Germline V CDR1 and CDR2: LGHNA, YSLEER.

The chain joins TRBV7-2 to TRBJ2-5; D is perhaps TRBD1 (5 bases). V was trimmed by 3 bases and J by 1 base, leaving 15 bases between them. CDR3 length: 16 amino acids. Germline V CDR1 and CDR2: SGHTA, FQGNSA. The CDR3 sequence is CASSLMAQALQETQYF. The CDR3, as DNA: TGTGCCAGCAGCTTGATGGCACAGGCCCTCCAAGAGACCCAGTACTTC. The full variable domain, completed using reference TRBV7-2 and TRBJ2-5, is GAGVSQSPSNKVTEKGKDVELRCDPISGHTALYWYRQSLGQGLEFLIYFQGNSAPDKSGLPSDRFSAERTGGSVSTLTIQRTQQEDSAVYLCASSLMAQALQETQYFGPGTRLLVL.

This clone was seen a handful of times. This rearrangement joins TRBV9 to TRBJ2-3, with a tentative D call TRBD1 (6 bases). CDR1 and CDR2 from the germline V gene are SGDLS and YYNGEE. The germline V and J ends were trimmed by 0 bases and 4 bases, with 12 bases remaining between them. The CDR3 is 15 amino acids. The chain's CDR3 is CASSVGQGIPDTQYF. The CDR3 region has the DNA TGTGCCAGCAGCGTAGGGCAGGGGATTCCAGATACGCAGTATTTT.

The table lists this clone with a few counts. The J gene is TRBJ2-2, the V gene TRBV29-1; 8 nucleotides line up with TRBD2. The J segment lost 0 bases and the V segment lost 7 bases, leaving 4 bases of the junction unmatched. Germline V gives CDR1 SQVTM, CDR2 ANQGSEA. There are 14 residues in the CDR3. The CDR3 bases are TGCAGCGCGGCGGGGGGCCCGAACACCGGGGAGCTGTTTTTT. The encoded protein is CSAAGGPNTGELFF.

This rearrangement joins TRBV7-2 to TRBJ1-3; perhaps TRBD1 as D (5 bases). CDR1 SGHTA and CDR2 FQGNSA come from the germline V gene. Trimming cost V 1 base and J 4 bases, with 8 bases left between them. This CDR3 spans 14 amino acids. The CDR3 reads CASSLGTLGNTIYF. CDR3 DNA: TGTGCCAGCAGCTTAGGGACACTCGGAAACACCATATATTTT.

In its sample, this clone was seen a few times. The J gene is TRBJ1-1, the V gene TRBV6-5, with D unclear. The CDR3 consists of 15 residues. Trimming removed 2 bases from V and 4 bases from J, with 14 bases in between. Germline CDR1 reads MNHEY; CDR2 reads SVGAGI. DNA of the CDR3: TGTGCCAGCAGTTACGCCCGGGAAAGACCCACTGAAGCTTTCTTT. Protein: CASSYARERPTEAFF.

J is TRBJ2-7 and V is TRBV11-1; TRBD2 agrees at 8 bases. Trimming at V came to 5 bases and at J to 5 bases, leaving 8 bases not matched to a gene. This CDR3 comprises 14 residues. Germline CDR1 is SGHAT and CDR2 is FQDESV (reference sequence). CDR3 bases: TGTGCCAGCAGCCCCCTTCGGGGGGGGAACGAGCAGTACTTC. It yields the protein CASSPLRGGNEQYF.

V and J are TRBV5-1 and TRBJ2-2, with TRBD1 identical over 7 bases. The V and J ends lost 4 bases and 6 bases, in that order; junction bases with no gene match: 9. CDR3 length: 15 residues. CDR1 and CDR2 (germline): SGHRS, YFSETQ. CDR3 in DNA: TGCGCCAGCAGCGGGACAGTGGTATCGGCCGGGGAGCTGTTTTTT. This sequence encodes CASSGTVVSAGELFF.

This clone was detected a few times. The J gene is TRBJ1-1, the V gene TRBV7-2; tentative D call: TRBD1 (5 bases). The length of the CDR3 is 14 residues. Germline-derived CDR1 and CDR2 are SGHTA and FQGNSA. Trimming pared 1 base from V and 2 bases from J, leaving 8 bases between. The CDR3 loop reads CASSLVGDNTEAFF. As DNA, the CDR3 is TGTGCCAGCAGCTTAGTAGGGGATAACACTGAAGCTTTCTTT.